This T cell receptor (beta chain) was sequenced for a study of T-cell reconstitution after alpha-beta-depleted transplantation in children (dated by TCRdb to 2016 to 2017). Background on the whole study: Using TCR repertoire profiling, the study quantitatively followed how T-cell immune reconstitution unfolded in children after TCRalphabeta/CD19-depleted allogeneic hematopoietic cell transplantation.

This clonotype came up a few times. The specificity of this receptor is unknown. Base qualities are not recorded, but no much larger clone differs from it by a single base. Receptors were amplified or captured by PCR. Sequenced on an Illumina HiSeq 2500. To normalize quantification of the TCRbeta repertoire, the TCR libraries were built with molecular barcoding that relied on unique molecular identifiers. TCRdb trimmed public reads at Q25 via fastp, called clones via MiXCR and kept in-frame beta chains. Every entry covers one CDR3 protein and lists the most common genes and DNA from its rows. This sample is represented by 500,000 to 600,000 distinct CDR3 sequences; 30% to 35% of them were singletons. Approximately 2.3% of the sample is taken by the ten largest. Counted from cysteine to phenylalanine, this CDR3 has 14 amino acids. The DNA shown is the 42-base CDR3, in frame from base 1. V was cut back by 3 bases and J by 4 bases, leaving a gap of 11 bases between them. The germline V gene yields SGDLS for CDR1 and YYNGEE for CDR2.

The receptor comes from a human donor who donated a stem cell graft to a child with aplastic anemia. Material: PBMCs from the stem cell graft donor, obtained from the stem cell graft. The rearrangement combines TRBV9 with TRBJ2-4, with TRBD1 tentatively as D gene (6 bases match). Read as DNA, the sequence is TGTGCCAGCAGCGAAACAGGGTGGAAAAACATTCAGTACTTC. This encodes CASSETGWKNIQYF.